This entry lists 31 T cell receptor beta chains sequenced from one sample in a study of shared clonotypes between healthy human individuals. TCRdb's table, derived via immunoSEQ multiplex PCR, lists solely in-frame clones and lacks some. This sample has a few million clones, with around 93% found just once. Naive CD8 cells were CD45RO-negative, positively selected for CCR7, excluding terminally differentiated effector memory CD45RA+ cells. The sequenced sample consisted of naive CD8+ T cells from PBMCs. The receptors here all came from a man in his late teens or twenties in good health. Some clones in this sample may be carry-over from other donors' samples.

The chain has TRBV5-1 and TRBJ2-2, with TRBD2 identical over 12 bases. CDR1 is SGHRS, CDR2 YFSETQ, per germline. V lost 1 base, J lost 5 bases, and 6 bases stayed unmatched. The CDR3 consists of 17 residues. CDR3 residues: CASSLSRGLAGTGELFF. The CDR3 region has the DNA TGCGCCAGCAGCTTGAGTAGAGGACTAGCGGGAACCGGGGAGCTGTTTTTT. Together with reference TRBV5-1 and TRBJ2-2, the CDR3 gives the full variable domain: KAGVTQTPRYLIKTRGQQVTLSCSPISGHRSVSWYQQTPGQGLQFLFEYFSETQRNKGNFPGRFSGRQFSNSRSEMNVSTLELGDSALYLCASSLSRGLAGTGELFFGEGSRLTVL.

The chain carries TRBV29-1 and TRBJ2-1, with 12 positions matching TRBD2. This CDR3 has 15 amino acids. Germline lookup yields CDR1 SQVTM and CDR2 ANQGSEA. The trim removed 7 bases at V and 0 bases at J, leaving 4 bases unmatched. The CDR3 DNA follows: TGCAGCGCCCGGACTAGCGGGATCTCCTACAATGAGCAGTTCTTC. It encodes CSARTSGISYNEQFF.

The chain carries TRBV9 and TRBJ2-7; 7 nucleotides match TRBD1. There are 14 residues in the CDR3. Looked up from germline, CDR1 is SGDLS and CDR2 is YYNGEE. V was pared by 5 bases and J by 2 bases, with 7 bases of the junction left unmatched. CDR3 nucleotide sequence: TGTGCCAGCAGTGCGTGGGACAGCCCCTACGAGCAGTACTTC. This sequence encodes CASSAWDSPYEQYF.

As concerns this clone: Other nucleotide sequences from this sample produce the same CDR3. This chain connects TRBV9 to TRBJ2-7, with no clear D. There are 12 residues in the CDR3. Per the germline V gene, CDR1 is SGDLS and CDR2 is YYNGEE. V lost 2 bases and J 7 bases, leaving 10 bases between the germline ends. CDR3 bases: TGTGCCAGCAGCGTTGGTGGTCTGGAGCAGTACTTC. Amino acid sequence: CASSVGGLEQYF.

This clone was seen a few times. At the DNA level, this CDR3 is encoded by other sequences in the same sample as well. This rearrangement joins TRBV14 to TRBJ1-1; perhaps TRBD1 as D (5 bases). V was cut by 3 bases and J by 5 bases, with 7 bases left in between. The germline V gene encodes CDR1 SGHDN and CDR2 FVKESK. The CDR3 runs 12 residues. The CDR3 reads CASSHWGTEAFF. DNA of the CDR3: TGTGCCAGCAGCCATTGGGGGACTGAAGCTTTCTTT.

The genes are TRBV7-2 and TRBJ1-3; D is unclear. In germline, CDR1 is SGHTA, CDR2 FQGNSA. V was shortened by 5 bases and J by 0 bases, with 11 bases between the two germline ends. The CDR3 consists of 15 residues. CDR3 coding DNA: TGTGCCAGCAGCCCGACTGCGTTCTCTGGAAACACCATATATTTT. Protein: CASSPTAFSGNTIYF.

As for this clone: Other DNA sequences in this sample translate to the same CDR3. The J gene is TRBJ2-7, the V gene TRBV19; unclear D gene. This CDR3 has 13 residues. The germline CDR1 and CDR2 sequences are LNHDA and SQIVND (reference sequence). Between the trimmed V and J ends, which lost 2 bases and 2 bases, there was a span of 7 bases. The CDR3 protein is CASSIRGTYEQYF. CDR3 in DNA: TGTGCCAGTAGTATACGCGGTACCTACGAGCAGTACTTC.

The chain couples TRBV4-3 to TRBJ2-7; TRBD1 agrees at 9 bases. The germline CDR1 and CDR2 sequences are LGHNA and YSLEER. V gave up 3 bases and J gave up 7 bases; unmatched junction bases: 7. The CDR3 contains 14 residues. CDR3 in amino acids: CASSHGTGNEEQYF. In DNA form, the CDR3 reads TGCGCCAGCAGCCACGGGACAGGGAATGAAGAGCAGTACTTC.

This chain uses TRBV29-1 with TRBJ2-7; TRBD1 aligns across 7 bases. The germline V gene encodes CDR1 SQVTM and CDR2 ANQGSEA. CDR3 length: 15 residues. The J segment lost 3 bases and the V segment lost 0 bases, leaving 8 bases of the junction unmatched. CDR3 sequence reads: CSVEEVGQPNYEQYF. CDR3 bases: TGCAGCGTTGAAGAGGTGGGACAGCCGAACTACGAGCAGTACTTC.

This rearrangement joins TRBV7-9 to TRBJ1-5, with TRBD1 matching over 8 bases. With 1 base clipped from V and 1 base from J, the junction kept 9 bases outside the gene matches. CDR3 length: 18 residues. Germline CDR1 and CDR2: SEHNR and FQNEAQ (reference sequence). CDR3 nucleotides: TGTGCCAGCAGCTTAGGGCCATCGGGACAGGTGAGCAATCAGCCCCAGCATTTT. Protein sequence: CASSLGPSGQVSNQPQHF. Based on the CDR3 plus reference TRBV7-9 and TRBJ1-5, the full variable domain is DTGVSQNPRHKITKRGQNVTFRCDPISEHNRLYWYRQTLGQGPEFLTYFQNEAQLEKSRLLSDRFSAERPKGSFSTLEIQRTEQGDSAMYLCASSLGPSGQVSNQPQHFGDGTRLSIL.

This clone was seen only a few times. The V call is TRBV5-6, the J call TRBJ1-1; unclear D gene. Germline CDR1 reads SGHDT; CDR2 reads YYEEEE. Trimming shortened V by 7 bases and J by 2 bases, and 12 bases separated the two germline ends. The CDR3 length is 13 residues. The CDR3 loop reads CASERRFNTEAFF. In DNA, the CDR3 is TGTGCCAGCGAGAGAAGGTTCAACACTGAAGCTTTCTTT.

The J gene is TRBJ2-5, the V gene TRBV10-1; 8 positions agree with TRBD1. Unmatched junction bases numbered 5, after V lost 4 bases and J lost 7 bases. This CDR3 spans 13 amino acids. CDR1 is WNHNN and CDR2 is SYGVQD in the germline V gene (reference sequence). The CDR3 sequence: CASSGRDRRTQYF. CDR3 bases: TGCGCCAGCAGTGGCCGGGACAGGCGGACCCAGTACTTC.

This rearrangement joins TRBV19 to TRBJ1-4, with a weak D call TRBD1 (6 bases). The V end lost 5 bases, the J end lost 7 bases, and 17 bases lay between the germline ends. Germline CDR1 is LNHDA and CDR2 is SQIVND (reference sequence). The CDR3 contains 15 residues. CDR3 coding DNA: TGTGCCAGTAGTTTGCACAGGGCGAGCGGTGAAAAACTGTTTTTT. It codes for CASSLHRASGEKLFF.

The chain joins TRBV27 to TRBJ1-2; D unclear. The germline CDR1 and CDR2 sequences are MNHEY and SMNVEV (reference sequence). V was trimmed by 10 bases and J by 0 bases, leaving 9 bases between them. This CDR3 is 12 amino acids long. This chain's CDR3 is CATRGTNYGYTF. The DNA of the CDR3 is TGTGCCACTCGAGGGACTAACTATGGCTACACCTTC.

CDR3 sequence: CASSPGIRTDTQYF. In DNA, the CDR3 is TGCGCCAGCAGCCCCGGGATTCGCACAGATACGCAGTATTTT. The chain is built from TRBV4-3 and TRBJ2-3; D may be TRBD2 (5 bases). The V end was cut by 4 bases, the J end by 1 base, with 9 bases between. The CDR3 runs 14 residues. Germline CDR1 LGHNA, CDR2 YSLEER.

V usage is TRBV4-3 and J usage is TRBJ1-5, with 9 bases identical to TRBD1. J was trimmed by 10 bases and V by 3 bases; bases with no gene match: 10. This CDR3 has 15 residues. Germline V gives CDR1 LGHNA, CDR2 YSLEER. The CDR3 DNA reads TGCGCCAGCAGCCAGGGACAGGGCTCGGCCTCACCCCAGCATTTT. It is translated as CASSQGQGSASPQHF.

The V and J genes are TRBV6-5 and TRBJ1-2; D is perhaps TRBD1 (6 bases). This CDR3 region has 15 residues. Deletions cut 1 base from V and 4 bases from J, with 13 bases between. The germline CDR1 and CDR2 sequences are MNHEY and SVGAGI. In nucleotides, the CDR3 is TGTGCCAGCAGTTACTTCGAAGGGGGGTCCTATGGCTACACCTTC. Its protein product is CASSYFEGGSYGYTF.

This clone was seen only once. The chain carries TRBV27 and TRBJ1-1; D is unresolved. The V end lost 3 bases, the J end lost 1 base, and 15 bases lay between the germline ends. The CDR3 length is 16 residues. Per the germline V gene, CDR1 is MNHEY and CDR2 is SMNVEV (reference sequence). The CDR3 protein is CASSLLGSLGNTEAFF. DNA for the CDR3: TGTGCCAGCAGTTTGTTGGGCTCCCTCGGGAACACTGAAGCTTTCTTT.

The chain recombines TRBV6-1 with TRBJ2-1; TRBD1 or TRBD2 may be the D gene (6 bases each). Looked up from germline, CDR1 is MNHNS and CDR2 is SASEGT. This CDR3 comprises 17 residues. V was clipped by 3 bases and J by 4 bases, with 19 bases between them. As DNA, the CDR3 is TGTGCCAGCAGTGATTCCCAACTAGGGGGGATATACAATGAGCAGTTCTTC. It encodes CASSDSQLGGIYNEQFF.

This rearrangement joins TRBV7-9 to TRBJ2-7; D is possibly TRBD1 (5 bases). The V end lost 5 bases, the J end lost 4 bases, and 21 bases lay between the germline ends. CDR3 length: 16 residues. Germline-derived CDR1 and CDR2 are SEHNR and FQNEAQ (reference sequence). CDR3 bases: TGTGCCAGCAGCAGTAGAGACCAAGGCAGGGAATACGAGCAGTACTTC. Protein product: CASSSRDQGREYEQYF.

CDR3 region: CSVEEADREKVNYGYTF. CDR3 DNA sequence: TGCAGCGTTGAAGAGGCGGACAGAGAAAAAGTTAACTATGGCTACACCTTC. The rearrangement joins TRBV29-1 to TRBJ1-2; a weak D match, TRBD1 (6 bases). V dropped 0 bases and J dropped 1 base, with 18 bases sitting between them. The germline gives CDR1 SQVTM, CDR2 ANQGSEA. The CDR3 is 17 amino acids.

The CDR3 region is CASSHRDKGRSSYEQYF. The DNA of the CDR3 is TGTGCCAGCAGCCACCGGGACAAGGGGCGAAGCTCCTACGAGCAGTACTTC. The chain has TRBV7-8 and TRBJ2-7; D is perhaps TRBD1 (6 bases). V dropped 5 bases and J dropped 0 bases, with 20 bases sitting between them. This CDR3 spans 17 amino acids. Germline V gene lookup returns CDR1 SGHVS and CDR2 FQNEAQ.

The J gene is TRBJ1-2, the V gene TRBV2; D gene unclear. From germline, CDR1 is SNHLY and CDR2 FYNNEI. The CDR3 consists of 9 residues. Trimming took off 11 bases at V and 4 bases at J, with 5 bases between the two ends. The CDR3 DNA is TGTGCCGGACCCTATGGCTACACCTTC. It yields the protein CAGPYGYTF.

The genes are TRBV27 and TRBJ1-1; 10 bases fit TRBD1. Unmatched junction bases numbered 9, after V lost 6 bases and J lost 5 bases. Germline CDR1 reads MNHEY; CDR2 reads SMNVEV (reference sequence). CDR3 length: 15 amino acids. The CDR3 DNA reads TGTGCCAGCAGGGATATTGGGACAGGGGAAACTGAAGCTTTCTTT. It encodes CASRDIGTGETEAFF.

V and J are TRBV28 and TRBJ1-2; the D is unclear. This CDR3 is built from 15 residues. Trimming cost V 6 bases and J 2 bases, with 16 bases left between them. The germline CDR1 and CDR2 sequences are MDHEN and SYDVKM. CDR3 protein: CASSPPSGRNYGYTF. For the CDR3, the DNA is TGTGCCAGCAGCCCGCCGTCGGGAAGGAACTATGGCTACACCTTC.

The CDR3 sequence is CASSPAATQSEGAFF. As DNA, the CDR3 is TGTGCCAGCAGCCCCGCGGCGACCCAATCAGAGGGAGCTTTCTTT. This chain joins TRBV7-9 and TRBJ1-1, with no clear D. Trimming removed 5 bases at V and 10 bases at J, with 23 bases between. CDR3 size: 15 residues. Per the germline V gene, CDR1 is SEHNR and CDR2 is FQNEAQ (reference sequence).

This rearrangement joins TRBV19 to TRBJ2-2, with D unclear. Germline V gene sequence: CDR1 LNHDA, CDR2 SQIVND (reference sequence). Trimming took 5 bases from V and 4 from J, leaving 8 bases between them. The CDR3 runs 13 residues. This CDR3 is CASSSEITGELFF. CDR3 nucleotide sequence: TGTGCCAGTAGTTCCGAGATCACCGGGGAGCTGTTTTTT. The variable domain in full, with the rest retrieved from reference TRBV19 and TRBJ2-2, is DGGITQSPKYLFRKEGQNVTLSCEQNLNHDAMYWYRQDPGQGLRLIYYSQIVNDFQKGDIAEGYSVSREKKESFPLTVTSAQKNPTAFYLCASSSEITGELFFGEGSRLTVL.

The chain employs TRBV19 and TRBJ2-7, with 12 nucleotides matching TRBD1. CDR3 length: 15 residues. The ends lost 6 bases at V and 7 bases at J; junction bases unmatched: 10. Germline V CDR1 and CDR2: LNHDA, SQIVND (reference sequence). DNA for the CDR3: TGTGCCAGTAGGGACCCGGGACAGGGGGCGGAAGAGCAGTACTTC. It translates to CASRDPGQGAEEQYF.

This chain uses TRBV13 with TRBJ2-7; tentatively, D is TRBD2 (8 bases). CDR1 and CDR2 (germline): PRHDT, FYEKMQ (reference sequence). V lost 5 bases, J lost 4 bases, and 18 bases lay in between. The CDR3 has 15 residues. The DNA for the CDR3 is TGTGCCAGCAGCGAAAGGGGGCTAGCGGGTTACGAGCAGTACTTC. Protein sequence: CASSERGLAGYEQYF.

This sequence joins TRBV14 and TRBJ2-1; D is undetermined. The CDR3 contains 16 residues. The V and J ends lost 0 bases and 8 bases respectively, with 17 bases between them. Looked up from germline, CDR1 is SGHDN and CDR2 is FVKESK. The CDR3 sequence: CASSQDGYERMHEQFF. The CDR3 DNA reads TGTGCCAGCAGCCAAGATGGGTATGAGAGGATGCATGAGCAGTTCTTC.

CDR3 nucleotide sequence: TGTGCTAGTGGTTTGAACGCGGGAGTCTCAGATACGCAGTATTTT. Amino acids: CASGLNAGVSDTQYF. This sequence joins TRBV12-5 and TRBJ2-3, with 7 bases lining up with TRBD2. This CDR3 comprises 15 residues. J gave up 4 bases and V 2 bases, and 6 bases lay outside the gene matches. CDR1 is LGHNT and CDR2 is FRNRAP in the germline V gene. The whole variable domain, filled in from reference TRBV12-5 and TRBJ2-3, reads DARVTQTPRHKVTEMGQEVTMRCQPILGHNTVFWYRQTMMQGLELLAYFRNRAPLDDSGMPKDRFSAEMPDATLATLKIQPSEPRDSAVYFCASGLNAGVSDTQYFGPGTRLTVL.